The clone carrying this T cell receptor (beta chain) came up a few times. Antigen specificity is unknown. Sequencing libraries for TCR beta were prepared with iRepertoire HTBI primers and Arm-PCR of CDR3 regions. Via MiXCR, TCRdb re-called the multiplex PCR reads, giving one row per CDR3 protein. The sample contains approximately 400,000 distinct CDR3 sequences, 15% of which appear only once. Time point indicated: newly diagnosed GD, antithyroid drugs for less than 3 months. Following extraction of RNA from PBMCs, that RNA was used to make the TCR library. An endocrinology department in Xi'an, China, recruited the patients. This record belongs to a study of regulatory T cells in long-lasting Graves disease. Findings and limits, study-wide: The study examined only peripheral blood, not thyroid tissue. Persistent disease samples used TRBV28, TRBJ1-2 and TRBJ2-5 preferentially.

This CDR3 has 15 residues. The V end lost 4 bases, the J end lost 2 bases, and 12 bases lay between the germline ends. CDR1 is LGHNA, CDR2 YNFKEQ, per germline. This material consisted of peripheral blood mononuclear cells (PBMCs), taken at new diagnosis, from a patient treated with antithyroid drugs. The origin of this receptor is a female donor with Graves disease. The chain joins TRBV4-2 to TRBJ1-5; the D gene is possibly TRBD1 (6 bases). Written as DNA, the CDR3 is TGTGCCAGCAGCCCCCCAGGGGAGGGCAATCAGCCCCAGCATTTT. Protein sequence: CASSPPGEGNQPQHF.